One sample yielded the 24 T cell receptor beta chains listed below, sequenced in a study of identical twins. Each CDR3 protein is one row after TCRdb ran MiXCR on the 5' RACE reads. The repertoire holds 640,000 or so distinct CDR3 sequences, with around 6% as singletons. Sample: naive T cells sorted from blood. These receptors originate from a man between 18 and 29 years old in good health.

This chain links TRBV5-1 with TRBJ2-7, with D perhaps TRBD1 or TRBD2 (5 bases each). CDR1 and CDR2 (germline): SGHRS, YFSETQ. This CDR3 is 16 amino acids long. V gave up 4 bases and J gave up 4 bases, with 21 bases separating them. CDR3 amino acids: CASSPDGTEGVYEQYF. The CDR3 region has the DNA TGCGCCAGCAGCCCGGACGGGACCGAGGGTGTGTACGAGCAGTACTTC.

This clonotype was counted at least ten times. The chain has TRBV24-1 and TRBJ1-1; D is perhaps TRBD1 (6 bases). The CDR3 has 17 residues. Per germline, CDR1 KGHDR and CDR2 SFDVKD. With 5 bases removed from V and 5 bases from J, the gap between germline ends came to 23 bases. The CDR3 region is CATSGNLGGPGGTEAFF. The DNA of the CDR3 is TGTGCCACCAGTGGGAACCTCGGGGGCCCCGGGGGAACTGAAGCTTTCTTT.

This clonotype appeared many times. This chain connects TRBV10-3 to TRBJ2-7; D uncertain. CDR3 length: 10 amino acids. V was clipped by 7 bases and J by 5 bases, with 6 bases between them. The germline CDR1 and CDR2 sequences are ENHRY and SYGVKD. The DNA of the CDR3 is TGTGCCATCACGCTCCACGAGCAGTACGTC. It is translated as CAITLHEQYV.

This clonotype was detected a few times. CDR3 residues: CASRRVAGGETQYF. The CDR3 DNA is TGTGCCAGCCGTCGCGTGGCAGGGGGAGAGACCCAGTACTTC. The J gene is TRBJ2-5, the V gene TRBV28, with 7 nucleotides matching TRBD1. Per the germline V gene, CDR1 is MDHEN and CDR2 is SYDVKM. J was trimmed by 4 bases and V by 8 bases; bases with no gene match: 10. The CDR3 has 14 residues. Supplemented by reference TRBV28 and TRBJ2-5, the full variable domain reads DVKVTQSSRYLVKRTGEKVFLECVQDMDHENMFWYRQDPGLGLRLIYFSYDVKMKEKGDIPEGYSVSREKKERFSLILESASTNQTSMYLCASRRVAGGETQYFGPGTRLLVL.

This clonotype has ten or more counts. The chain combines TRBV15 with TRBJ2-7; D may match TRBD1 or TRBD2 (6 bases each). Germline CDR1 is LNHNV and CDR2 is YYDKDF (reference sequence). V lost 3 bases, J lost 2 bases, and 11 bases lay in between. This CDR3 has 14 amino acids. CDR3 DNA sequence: TGTGCCACCAGCAGTGAGAGGGGGGCCTACGAGCAGTACGTC. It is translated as CATSSERGAYEQYV.

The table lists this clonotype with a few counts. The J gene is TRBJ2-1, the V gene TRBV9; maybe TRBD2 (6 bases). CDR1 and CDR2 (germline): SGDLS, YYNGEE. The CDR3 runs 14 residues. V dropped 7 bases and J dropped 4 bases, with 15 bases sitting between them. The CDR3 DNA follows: TGTGCCAGCGGGGTTAGCGGAGATTACAATGAGCAGTTCTTC. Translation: CASGVSGDYNEQFF.

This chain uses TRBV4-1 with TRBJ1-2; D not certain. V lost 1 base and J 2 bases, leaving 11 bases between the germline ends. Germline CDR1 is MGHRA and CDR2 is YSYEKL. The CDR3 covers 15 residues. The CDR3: CASSQGADGNYGYTF. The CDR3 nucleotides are TGCGCCAGCAGCCAAGGGGCGGACGGGAACTATGGCTACACCTTC.

CDR3 sequence reads: CASSPVTGWPQHF. The CDR3 nucleotides are TGTGCCAGCAGCCCAGTGACAGGGTGGCCCCAGCATTTT. The rearrangement joins TRBV7-2 to TRBJ1-5; 7 nucleotides match TRBD1. Germline CDR1 reads SGHTA; CDR2 reads FQGNSA. The CDR3 length is 13 residues. The V segment lost 5 bases and the J segment 9 bases; nucleotides outside the gene matches: 7.

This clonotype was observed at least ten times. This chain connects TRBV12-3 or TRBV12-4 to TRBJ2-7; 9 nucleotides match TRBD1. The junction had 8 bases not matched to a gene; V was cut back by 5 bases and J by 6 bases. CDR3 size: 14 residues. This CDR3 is CASSPGQGRSEQYF. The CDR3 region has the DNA TGTGCCAGCAGTCCGGGACAGGGTAGAAGCGAGCAGTACTTC.

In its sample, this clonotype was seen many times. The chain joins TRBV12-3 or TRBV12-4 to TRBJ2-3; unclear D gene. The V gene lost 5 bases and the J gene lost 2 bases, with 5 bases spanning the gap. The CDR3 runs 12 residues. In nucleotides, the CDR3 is TGTGCCAGCAGTGGGTACACAGATACGCAGTATTTT. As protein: CASSGYTDTQYF.

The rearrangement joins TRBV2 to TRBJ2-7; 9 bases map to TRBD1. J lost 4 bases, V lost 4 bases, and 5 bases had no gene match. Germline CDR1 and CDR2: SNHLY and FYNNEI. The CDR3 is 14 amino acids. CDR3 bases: TGTGCCAGCAGTGTAATGGGACAGGGTTACGAGCAGTACGTC. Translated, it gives CASSVMGQGYEQYV.

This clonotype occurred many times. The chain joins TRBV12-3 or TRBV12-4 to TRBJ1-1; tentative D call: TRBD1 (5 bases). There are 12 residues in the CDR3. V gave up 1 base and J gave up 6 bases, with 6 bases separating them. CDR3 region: CASSLGRAEAFF. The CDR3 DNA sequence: TGTGCCAGCAGTTTAGGCAGGGCTGAAGCTTTCTTT.

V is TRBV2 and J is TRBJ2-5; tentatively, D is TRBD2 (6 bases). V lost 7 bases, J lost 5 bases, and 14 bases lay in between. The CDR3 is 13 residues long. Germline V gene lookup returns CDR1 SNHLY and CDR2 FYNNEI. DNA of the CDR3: TGTGCCAGCATCGGAGGAGGGAGGGAGACCCAGTACTTC. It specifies CASIGGGRETQYF.

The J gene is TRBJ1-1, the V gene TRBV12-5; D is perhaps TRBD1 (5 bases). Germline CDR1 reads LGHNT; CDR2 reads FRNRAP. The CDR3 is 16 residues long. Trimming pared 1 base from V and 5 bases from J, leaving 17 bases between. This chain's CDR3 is CASGLGGPGGQTEAFF. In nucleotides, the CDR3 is TGTGCTAGTGGTTTGGGAGGCCCCGGGGGTCAGACTGAAGCTTTCTTT.

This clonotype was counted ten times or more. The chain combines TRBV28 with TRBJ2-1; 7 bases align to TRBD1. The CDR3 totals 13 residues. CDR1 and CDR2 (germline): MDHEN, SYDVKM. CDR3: CATGQGVINEQFF. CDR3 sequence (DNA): TGTGCTACAGGTCAGGGGGTGATAAATGAGCAGTTCTTC.

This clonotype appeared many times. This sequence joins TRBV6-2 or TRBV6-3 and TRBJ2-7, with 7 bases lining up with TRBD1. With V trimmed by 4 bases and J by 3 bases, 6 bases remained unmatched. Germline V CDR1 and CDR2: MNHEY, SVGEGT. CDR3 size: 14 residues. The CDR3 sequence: CASSSTGTDYEQYF. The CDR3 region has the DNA TGTGCCAGCAGTTCTACAGGGACAGACTACGAGCAGTACTTC.

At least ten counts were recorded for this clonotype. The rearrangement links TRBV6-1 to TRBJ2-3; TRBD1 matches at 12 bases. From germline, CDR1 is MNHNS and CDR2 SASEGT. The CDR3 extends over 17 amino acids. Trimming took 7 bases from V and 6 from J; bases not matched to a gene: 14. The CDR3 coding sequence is TGTGCCAGCAACAGGGACAGGGGGCGACTTCATGGGGATACGCAGTATTTT. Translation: CASNRDRGRLHGDTQYF.

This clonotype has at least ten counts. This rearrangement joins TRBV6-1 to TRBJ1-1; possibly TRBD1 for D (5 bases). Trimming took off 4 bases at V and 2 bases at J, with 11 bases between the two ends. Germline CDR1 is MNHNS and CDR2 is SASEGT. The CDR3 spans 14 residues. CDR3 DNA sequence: TGTGCCAGCAGTGCACGGGACGGAAACACTGAAGCTTTCTTT. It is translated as CASSARDGNTEAFF.

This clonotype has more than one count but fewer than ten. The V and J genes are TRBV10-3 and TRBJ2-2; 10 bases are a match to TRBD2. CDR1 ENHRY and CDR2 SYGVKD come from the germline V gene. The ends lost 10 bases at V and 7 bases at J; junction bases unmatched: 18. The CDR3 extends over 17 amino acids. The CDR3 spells CATGTSLAGRSGGELFF. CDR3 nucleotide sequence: TGTGCCACCGGGACATCACTAGCGGGACGGAGTGGCGGGGAGCTGTTTTTT.

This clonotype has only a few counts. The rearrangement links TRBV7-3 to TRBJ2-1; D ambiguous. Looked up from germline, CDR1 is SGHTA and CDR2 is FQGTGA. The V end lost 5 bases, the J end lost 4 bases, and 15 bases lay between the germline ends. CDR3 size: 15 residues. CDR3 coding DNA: TGTGCCAGCAGCCCAGTCGGCCAGCCATACAATGAGCAGTTCTTC. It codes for CASSPVGQPYNEQFF.

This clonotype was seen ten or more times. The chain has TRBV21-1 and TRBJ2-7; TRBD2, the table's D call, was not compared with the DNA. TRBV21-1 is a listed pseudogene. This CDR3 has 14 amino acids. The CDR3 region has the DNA TGTGCCAGCAGCAGACCCTTGACTAGTTGCGAGCAGTACGTC. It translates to CASSRPLTSCEQYV.

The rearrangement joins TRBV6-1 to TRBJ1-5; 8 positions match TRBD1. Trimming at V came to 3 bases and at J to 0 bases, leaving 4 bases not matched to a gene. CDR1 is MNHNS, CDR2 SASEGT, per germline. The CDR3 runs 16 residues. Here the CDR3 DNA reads TGTGCCAGCAGTGACCTGACAGGGGTTAGCAATCAGCCCCAGCATTTT. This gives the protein CASSDLTGVSNQPQHF.

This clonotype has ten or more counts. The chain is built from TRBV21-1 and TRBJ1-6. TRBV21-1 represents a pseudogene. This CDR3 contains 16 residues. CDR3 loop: CASSKPPEWVNSPLHF. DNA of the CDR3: TGTGCCAGCAGCAAGCCGCCGGAGTGGGTCAATTCACCCCTCCACTTT.

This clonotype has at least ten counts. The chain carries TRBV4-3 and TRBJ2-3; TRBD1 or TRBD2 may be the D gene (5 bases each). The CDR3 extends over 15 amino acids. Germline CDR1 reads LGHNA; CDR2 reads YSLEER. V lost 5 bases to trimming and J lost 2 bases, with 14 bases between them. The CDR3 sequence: CASSEGSGLTDTQYF. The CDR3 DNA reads TGCGCCAGCAGCGAGGGATCGGGGCTCACAGATACGCAGTATTTT.